This T cell receptor (beta chain) came from a study of blood T cells in healthy people across ages. This clonotype has only a few counts. The CDR3 extends over 13 amino acids. V shed 4 bases and J shed 6 bases, with 8 bases lying between them. Germline assignment: CDR1 SGDLS and CDR2 YYNGEE. The authors ran a second PCR of about 6 to 12 cycles using a sample-barcoded 5' primer and a J-beta primer mix. Each CDR3 protein gets one entry after TCRdb re-called the 5' RACE reads with MiXCR. The table records about 680,000 distinct CDR3 sequences, roughly 50% of them present only once. The chain recombines TRBV9 with TRBJ1-6; D is undetermined. Sequenced material: blood. The sequence came from a woman in her fifties or sixties in good health. The CDR3 DNA reads TGTGCCAGCAGCCTTAGACCTAATTCACCCCTCCACTTT. Translating it yields CASSLRPNSPLHF.